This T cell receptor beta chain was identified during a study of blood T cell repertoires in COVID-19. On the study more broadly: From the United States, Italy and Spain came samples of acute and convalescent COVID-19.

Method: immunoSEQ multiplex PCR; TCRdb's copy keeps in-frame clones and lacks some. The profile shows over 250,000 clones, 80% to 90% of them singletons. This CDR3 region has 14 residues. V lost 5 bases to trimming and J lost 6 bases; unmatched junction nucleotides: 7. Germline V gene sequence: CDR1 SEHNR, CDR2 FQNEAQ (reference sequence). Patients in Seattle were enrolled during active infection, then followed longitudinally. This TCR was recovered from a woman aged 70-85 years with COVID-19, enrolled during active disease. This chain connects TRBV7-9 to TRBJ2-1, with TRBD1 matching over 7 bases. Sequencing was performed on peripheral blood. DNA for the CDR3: TGTGCCAGCAGCCCGGGACAGCGCCTCAATGAGCAGTTCTTC. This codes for CASSPGQRLNEQFF.